These T cell receptor beta chains were read from a single sample in a study of radiation and T cells in renal cell carcinoma. Libraries were prepared by immunoSEQ multiplex PCR; TCRdb keeps only in-frame clonotypes and omits some of them. The sample contains more than 65,000 clones, approximately 83% of which appear only once. The sample in question was blood, obtained from a patient whose treatment included radiotherapy and nephrectomy. These receptors originate from a woman between 50 and 59 years old with renal cell carcinoma. CDR3s include the opening cysteine and the closing phenylalanine or tryptophan. D genes are given only for firm matches. Expanded clones are given a class, and other clones once, few, many or no size at all.

TRBV10-3	TRBJ2-1	.	.	CAISESLADNEQFF	TGTGCCATCAGTGAGTCCCTAGCAGATAATGAGCAGTTCTTC
TRBV9	TRBJ2-2	.	few	CASSLLGGSGELFF	TGTGCCAGCAGCCTCTTGGGGGGATCCGGGGAGCTGTTTTTT
TRBV11-3	TRBJ2-5	TRBD1	.	CASSEGQNQETQYF	TGTGCCAGCAGCGAGGGACAGAACCAAGAGACCCAGTACTTC
TRBV6-1	TRBJ2-3	TRBD1	.	CASSPLGTGSDTQYF	TGTGCCAGCTCACCGCTCGGGACAGGGTCGGATACGCAGTATTTT
TRBV6-1	TRBJ1-4	.	.	CATPWGGLNEKLFF	TGTGCCACCCCGTGGGGTGGGTTAAACGAAAAACTGTTTTTT
TRBV7-9	TRBJ2-3	.	.	CASGNARYTQYF	TGTGCCAGCGGCAACGCCCGTTATACGCAGTATTTT
TRBV19	TRBJ1-2	.	.	CASSRSASGVLYGYTF	TGTGCCAGTAGTAGATCCGCCTCCGGGGTTCTCTATGGCTACACCTTC
TRBV10-1	TRBJ1-1	.	.	CASSESGGNTEAFF	TGCGCCAGCAGTGAGTCCGGAGGCAACACTGAAGCTTTCTTT
TRBV11-2	TRBJ1-5	TRBD1	.	CASSPSGGVNQPQHF	TGTGCCAGCAGCCCGTCAGGGGGCGTCAATCAGCCCCAGCATTTT
TRBV28	TRBJ2-1	.	once	CASRPRSYNEQFF	TGTGCCAGCAGGCCAAGGTCCTACAATGAGCAGTTCTTC
TRBV5-6	TRBJ1-6	TRBD1	.	CASSDPGQISPLHF	TGTGCCAGCAGCGACCCGGGACAGATTTCACCCCTCCACTTT
TRBV5-1	TRBJ2-7	TRBD1	.	CASSLTTGEWYEQYF	TGCGCCAGCAGCTTAACGACAGGGGAGTGGTACGAGCAGTACTTC
TRBV19	TRBJ1-5	.	.	CASTPSGSLGYEEPQHF	TGTGCCAGCACACCCTCGGGCAGTCTCGGATATGAAGAGCCCCAGCATTTT
TRBV9	TRBJ2-1	.	.	CASSVAGQTWNEQFF	TGTGCCAGCAGCGTTGCGGGACAGACATGGAATGAGCAGTTCTTC
TRBV6-1	TRBJ1-6	.	.	CASSERAGQRDNSPLHF	TGTGCCAGCAGTGAACGGGCCGGACAACGAGACAATTCACCCCTCCACTTT